The T cell receptor beta chain described here comes from a study of blood T cell repertoires in COVID-19. Turning to the study itself: Specimens from acute and convalescent COVID-19 originated in the United States, Italy and Spain.

In the authors' methods: Reference gene primer amplification gave nucleated cell count estimates. Assay: immunoSEQ multiplex PCR; the TCRdb copy retains only in-frame clones and omits some. V and J calls and clone size are those listed in that table; D and trimming were worked out from the DNA. The sample gives about 220,000 clones, roughly 80% of which show up once; under 8.5% is in the top ten. This clone came up a few times. In germline, CDR1 is SGHDT, CDR2 YYEEEE. The CDR3 has 14 amino acids. The V gene end was trimmed by 4 bases and the J gene end by 5 bases; junction bases not matched to a gene: 6.

This TCR came from a woman in her seventies with acute or convalescent COVID-19. The chain carries TRBV5-6 and TRBJ2-3, with TRBD2 identical over 8 bases. Sequenced material: peripheral blood. The CDR3 region is CASSPPGTRDTQYF. The CDR3 region has the DNA TGTGCCAGCAGCCCACCCGGGACTAGAGATACGCAGTATTTT.